This paragraph covers one T cell receptor beta chain sequence. This record belongs to a study of T-cell reconstitution after alpha-beta-depleted transplantation in children. The TCRbeta library incorporated unique molecular identifiers. TCRdb used MiXCR to reprocess the PCR reads, holding one entry per CDR3 protein. The sample holds approximately 420,000 distinct CDR3 sequences, 11% seen once. The CDR3 contains 15 residues. J was trimmed by 3 bases and V by 5 bases; bases with no gene match: 8. Per germline, CDR1 SGHAT and CDR2 FQNNGV. The TCR was taken from a human donor who donated a stem cell graft to a child with acute myeloid leukemia. This chain joins TRBV11-2 and TRBJ2-5; 8 positions agree with TRBD1. Here the sequenced sample was PBMCs from the stem cell graft donor, taken from the stem cell graft. The CDR3 sequence is CASSPPDREKETQYF. The CDR3 region has the DNA TGTGCCAGCAGCCCCCCGGACAGGGAAAAAGAGACCCAGTACTTC. Based on the CDR3 plus reference TRBV11-2 and TRBJ2-5, the full variable domain is EAGVAQSPRYKIIEKRQSVAFWCNPISGHATLYWYQQILGQGPKLLIQFQNNGVVDDSQLPKDRFSAERLKGVDSTLKIQPAKLEDSAVYLCASSPPDREKETQYFGPGTRLLVL.